These 29 T cell receptor beta chains share one sample of origin, sequenced in a study of T cell repertoires in cytomegalovirus infection. Each CDR3 protein gets one entry after TCRdb re-called the reads with MiXCR. The table shows 200,000 to 300,000 distinct CDR3 sequences, with roughly an eighth occurring only once. The sample taken for sequencing was PBMCs. Receptors were obtained from a human donor in good health (CMV status not recorded). Some clones in this sample may be carry-over from other donors' samples.

The sample holds many counts of this clonotype. The rearrangement uses TRBV19 and TRBJ2-2; D may be TRBD1 or TRBD2 (5 bases each). V lost 7 bases, J lost 4 bases, and 19 bases lay in between. From germline, CDR1 is LNHDA and CDR2 SQIVND (reference sequence). The CDR3 loop spans 16 amino acids. For the CDR3, the DNA is TGTGCCAGTAAGATTTACTTGGGACCAACCACCGGGGAGCTGTTTTTT. This codes for CASKIYLGPTTGELFF.

DNA for the CDR3: TGTGCCAGCAGTTTCTCGACAGGGGGCCGTGAGGAGCTGTTTTTT. This encodes CASSFSTGGREELFF. The V and J genes are TRBV2 and TRBJ2-2; TRBD1 matches at 10 bases. J lost 10 bases, V lost 5 bases, and 10 bases had no gene match. CDR3 length: 15 amino acids. Germline lookup yields CDR1 SNHLY and CDR2 FYNNEI.

This clonotype appeared many times. V usage is TRBV29-1 and J usage is TRBJ1-3; D possibly corresponds to TRBD1 (5 bases). The CDR3 spans 12 residues. CDR1 and CDR2 from the germline V gene are SQVTM and ANQGSEA. With 7 bases removed from V and 3 bases from J, the gap between germline ends came to 10 bases. DNA for the CDR3: TGCAGCGCTAGGGGATTTGGAAACACCATATATTTT. It codes for CSARGFGNTIYF.

The chain couples TRBV7-9 to TRBJ1-1, with TRBD1 matching 8 bases. Germline assignment: CDR1 SEHNR and CDR2 FQNEAQ (reference sequence). The CDR3 length is 16 residues. Trimming cost V 0 bases and J 1 base; bases outside gene matches: 4. The CDR3 reads CASSLAQGAKNTEAFF. CDR3 bases: TGTGCCAGCAGCTTAGCTCAGGGGGCTAAGAACACTGAAGCTTTCTTT.

The table lists this clonotype with many counts. This CDR3 is CASSESDSEAYEQYF. The CDR3 DNA follows: TGTGCCAGCAGTGAGTCGGACAGCGAAGCCTACGAGCAGTACTTC. J is TRBJ2-7 and V is TRBV7-9; tentative D call: TRBD1 (6 bases). Per germline, CDR1 SEHNR and CDR2 FQNEAQ (reference sequence). V gave up 6 bases and J gave up 2 bases, with 17 bases separating them. The CDR3 consists of 15 residues.

This clonotype was seen a handful of times. The CDR3 nucleotides are TGTGCCAGCATCCCAGGGGGCCGGCCCGGATTCACTGAAGCTTTCTTT. This encodes CASIPGGRPGFTEAFF. The chain couples TRBV5-6 to TRBJ1-1; 8 bases map to TRBD1. CDR3 length equals 16 residues. The V gene end was trimmed by 6 bases and the J gene end by 4 bases; junction bases not matched to a gene: 14. The germline CDR1 and CDR2 sequences are SGHDT and YYEEEE.

The chain couples TRBV6-5 to TRBJ1-1, with D hard to call. The CDR3 has 13 amino acids. Trimming left V 6 bases short and J 4 bases short, with 12 bases between. The V gene's germline CDR1 is MNHEY and CDR2 SVGAGI. Here the CDR3 reads CASSSEWITEAFF. The CDR3 DNA reads as TGTGCCAGCAGCAGCGAGTGGATCACTGAAGCTTTCTTT.

This chain uses TRBV7-9 with TRBJ2-1; TRBD2 matches 10 bases. The CDR3 runs to 14 residues. V lost 7 bases to trimming and J lost 8 bases; unmatched junction nucleotides: 8. Germline V CDR1 and CDR2: SEHNR, FQNEAQ (reference sequence). The CDR3 coding sequence is TGTGCCAGCAACCCTAGCGGGAGTGGGGATGAGCAGTTCTTC. This translates into CASNPSGSGDEQFF.

The rearrangement joins TRBV19 to TRBJ1-5; D call uncertain. This CDR3 contains 16 residues. Germline V CDR1 and CDR2: LNHDA, SQIVND (reference sequence). Trimming shortened V by 1 base and J by 2 bases, and 12 bases separated the two germline ends. This chain's CDR3 is CASSIVRVLRNQPQHF. The CDR3 DNA sequence: TGTGCCAGTAGTATAGTCCGGGTACTACGCAATCAGCCCCAGCATTTT.

This clonotype appeared a few times. CDR3 sequence (DNA): TGTGCCAGTAGTGGGATACCGACCTACGAGCAGTACTTC. Translated, it gives CASSGIPTYEQYF. J is TRBJ2-7 and V is TRBV19; D is unresolved. Germline loops: CDR1 LNHDA, CDR2 SQIVND (reference sequence). The CDR3 spans 13 residues. The V end was cut by 5 bases, the J end by 2 bases, with 10 bases between.

This chain joins TRBV6-5 and TRBJ2-7, with 9 bases identical to TRBD1. Trimming at V came to 0 bases and at J to 6 bases, leaving 0 bases not matched to a gene. This CDR3 is built from 13 residues. Germline V gene sequence: CDR1 MNHEY, CDR2 SVGAGI. The CDR3 loop reads CASSYSGQGEQYF. The CDR3 region has the DNA TGTGCCAGCAGTTACTCGGGACAGGGCGAGCAGTACTTC.

The sample holds a few counts of this clonotype. The CDR3 here is CSAPPRQEPYEQYF. CDR3 nucleotides: TGCAGTGCTCCCCCGAGACAGGAGCCCTACGAGCAGTACTTC. This chain links TRBV20-1 with TRBJ2-7; D might be TRBD1 (6 bases). The CDR3 covers 14 residues. With 5 bases removed from V and 2 bases from J, the gap between germline ends came to 16 bases. Germline CDR1 DFQATT, CDR2 SNEGSKA (reference sequence).

Many counts were recorded for this clonotype. The V gene is TRBV7-2, the J gene TRBJ2-3; 7 bases align to TRBD1. The CDR3 totals 13 residues. Per the germline V gene, CDR1 is SGHTA and CDR2 is FQGNSA. The ends lost 7 bases at V and 6 bases at J; junction bases unmatched: 7. In DNA, the CDR3 is TGTGCCAGCACCTACAGGGGCCTGGATACGCAGTATTTT. Translated: CASTYRGLDTQYF.

The genes are TRBV2 and TRBJ2-6; D could derive from TRBD1 or TRBD2 (5 bases each). Germline assignment: CDR1 SNHLY and CDR2 FYNNEI. Deletions cut 4 bases from V and 4 bases from J, with 8 bases between. The length of the CDR3 is 14 residues. The CDR3 loop is CASSARDGANVLTF. The DNA for the CDR3 is TGTGCCAGCAGTGCTCGGGACGGGGCCAACGTCCTGACTTTC.

This clonotype has ten or more counts. The chain recombines TRBV7-2 with TRBJ2-7; D gene ambiguous. Germline values: CDR1 SGHTA, CDR2 FQGNSA. The CDR3 is 14 amino acids. With 5 bases removed from V and 3 bases from J, the gap between germline ends came to 14 bases. CDR3 loop: CASSLQGLIYEQYF. In DNA, the CDR3 is TGTGCCAGCAGCCTTCAAGGGCTAATCTACGAGCAGTACTTC.

There are a few counts of this clonotype. The gene calls are TRBV7-3 and TRBJ2-1; D unresolved. This CDR3 is built from 13 residues. V lost 1 base, J lost 9 bases, and 10 bases lay in between. Germline V gives CDR1 SGHTA, CDR2 FQGTGA. CDR3 in amino acids: CASSLNPRSEQFF. The CDR3 DNA reads as TGTGCCAGCAGCTTAAACCCCCGTAGTGAGCAGTTCTTC.

This clonotype has only a few counts. The chain uses TRBV7-6 and TRBJ2-1; TRBD2 matches 8 bases. Germline CDR1 reads SGHVS; CDR2 reads FNYEAQ. This CDR3 contains 16 residues. The trim removed 0 bases at V and 7 bases at J, leaving 8 bases unmatched. The DNA of the CDR3 is TGTGCCAGCAGCTTAGCCGGGACTAGGGGTTCTAATGAGCAGTTCTTC. Amino acids: CASSLAGTRGSNEQFF.

V usage is TRBV4-3 and J usage is TRBJ2-1; D might be TRBD2 (7 bases). CDR1 and CDR2 (germline): LGHNA, YSLEER. The CDR3 length is 16 residues. V lost 0 bases to trimming and J lost 2 bases, with 11 bases between them. CDR3 sequence (DNA): TGCGCCAGCAGCCAAGAGGGAGGGGGAACCTACAATGAGCAGTTCTTC. Protein sequence: CASSQEGGGTYNEQFF.

This clonotype was detected many times. This chain joins TRBV7-2 and TRBJ2-1; unclear D gene. V was trimmed by 0 bases and J by 0 bases, leaving 6 bases between them. Germline V CDR1 and CDR2: SGHTA, FQGNSA. The CDR3 is 15 residues long. This chain's CDR3 is CASSLAALSYNEQFF. In nucleotides, the CDR3 is TGTGCCAGCAGCTTAGCGGCTCTCTCCTACAATGAGCAGTTCTTC.

Many counts were recorded for this clonotype. V is TRBV6-5 and J is TRBJ1-2, with D maybe TRBD1 (5 bases). Germline V gene lookup returns CDR1 MNHEY and CDR2 SVGAGI. The CDR3 length is 14 residues. Deletions cut 0 bases from V and 4 bases from J, with 9 bases between. The CDR3 nucleotides are TGTGCCAGCAGTTACTCTGGGGGGGTCTATGGCTACACCTTC. Its protein product is CASSYSGGVYGYTF.

This sequence joins TRBV19 and TRBJ2-1, with 8 positions matching TRBD1. Germline V gene data show CDR1 as LNHDA and CDR2 as SQIVND (reference sequence). The length of the CDR3 is 15 residues. Losses at the gene ends were 5 bases for V and 4 bases for J; bases not matched to a gene: 7. CDR3 DNA sequence: TGTGCCAGTAGTCTTGACAGGGGACGGTACAATGAGCAGTTCTTC. Protein: CASSLDRGRYNEQFF.

This clonotype was counted only a few times. CDR3 sequence: CASGLAGEGELFF. In DNA form, the CDR3 reads TGTGCCAGCGGACTAGCGGGAGAGGGGGAGCTGTTTTTT. The genes are TRBV25-1 and TRBJ2-2; 13 bases match TRBD2. The CDR3 length is 13 residues. After removal of 8 bases from V and 8 bases from J, the junction contained 2 bases not matched to a gene. CDR1 is MGHDK and CDR2 is SYGVNS in the germline V gene.

This clonotype has a count of ten or more. This rearrangement joins TRBV15 to TRBJ2-7; D not resolved. V was shortened by 4 bases and J by 3 bases, with 16 bases between the two germline ends. CDR3 length: 15 amino acids. The germline V gene has CDR1 LNHNV and CDR2 YYDKDF (reference sequence). In DNA, the CDR3 is TGTGCCACCAGCACTGGACCAAACTCCTACTACGAGCAGTACTTC. This encodes CATSTGPNSYYEQYF.

This clonotype was seen a handful of times. The chain employs TRBV20-1 and TRBJ1-1, with 11 nucleotides matching TRBD1. Trimming took 1 base from V and 4 from J; bases not matched to a gene: 5. The CDR3 runs to 15 residues. The germline CDR1 and CDR2 sequences are DFQATT and SNEGSKA (reference sequence). In DNA form, the CDR3 reads TGCAGTGCTAGAGTTGGGACAGGGGGTATCACTGAAGCTTTCTTT. Translated: CSARVGTGGITEAFF.

This clonotype was counted at least ten times. V and J are TRBV7-3 and TRBJ2-1; TRBD2 might be the D (7 bases). The CDR3 length is 14 residues. The V gene lost 2 bases and the J gene lost 6 bases, with 11 bases spanning the gap. Germline assignment: CDR1 SGHTA and CDR2 FQGTGA. In nucleotides, the CDR3 is TGTGCCAGCAGCTTAGACGGGGGGCTCAATGAGCAGTTCTTC. It encodes CASSLDGGLNEQFF.

The sample holds many counts of this clonotype. J is TRBJ2-7 and V is TRBV7-6, with a tentative D call TRBD1 (5 bases). The germline V and J ends were trimmed by 2 bases and 6 bases, with 8 bases remaining between them. CDR3 length: 12 amino acids. Germline CDR1 is SGHVS and CDR2 is FNYEAQ. CDR3: CASSLQGGEQYF. CDR3 nucleotide sequence: TGTGCCAGCAGCTTACAGGGCGGCGAGCAGTACTTC.

In its sample, this clonotype was seen many times. The rearrangement joins TRBV2 to TRBJ2-2; D is possibly TRBD2 (6 bases). The V end lost 5 bases, the J end lost 0 bases, and 13 bases lay between the germline ends. From germline, CDR1 is SNHLY and CDR2 FYNNEI. There are 16 residues in the CDR3. The CDR3 spells CASSMIGGANTGELFF. The CDR3 DNA reads as TGTGCCAGCAGTATGATCGGCGGGGCGAACACCGGGGAGCTGTTTTTT.

This sequence joins TRBV23-1 and TRBJ1-6, with unresolved D. TRBV23-1 is an open reading frame, and its role is uncertain. The ends were cut back, 0 bases at V and 5 bases at J, with 17 bases in the middle. The CDR3 length is 18 residues. The CDR3 coding sequence is TGCGCCAGCAGTCAATCGGGTTTCGGGCAGGTCGATAATTCACCCCTCCACTTT. Translating it yields CASSQSGFGQVDNSPLHF.

There are many counts of this clonotype. This chain connects TRBV6-1 to TRBJ1-6, with D perhaps matching TRBD1 (5 bases). Germline CDR1 and CDR2: MNHNS and SASEGT. This CDR3 spans 18 amino acids. Trimming left V 1 base short and J 0 bases short, with 13 bases between. As DNA, the CDR3 is TGTGCCAGCAGTGAAGGCGGCGAGGGGAGCTCCTATAATTCACCCCTCCACTTT. Translating it yields CASSEGGEGSSYNSPLHF.